The 21 T cell receptor beta chains in this list originate from one sample, sequenced in a study of shared clonotypes between healthy human individuals. Generated by immunoSEQ multiplex PCR, the TCRdb table keeps only in-frame clones and is missing some. The data hold hundreds of thousands of clones, with around 96% observed a single time. Sequenced: naive CD4+ T cells sorted from blood. Subset described: CD45RA+ positively selected. The source is a woman aged 30 to 39 in good health.

This clone is a singleton in its sample. The rearrangement joins TRBV28 to TRBJ1-1; maybe TRBD1 (6 bases). V lost 5 bases and J 2 bases, leaving 15 bases between the germline ends. This CDR3 spans 15 amino acids. The germline V gene encodes CDR1 MDHEN and CDR2 SYDVKM. CDR3 residues: CASSTPGQINTEAFF. The CDR3, as DNA: TGTGCCAGCAGTACTCCGGGACAAATAAACACTGAAGCTTTCTTT. Full variable domain (remainder filled in from reference TRBV28 and TRBJ1-1): DVKVTQSSRYLVKRTGEKVFLECVQDMDHENMFWYRQDPGLGLRLIYFSYDVKMKEKGDIPEGYSVSREKKERFSLILESASTNQTSMYLCASSTPGQINTEAFFGQGTRLTVV.

This clone was observed a single time. V gene TRBV7-2 combines with J gene TRBJ2-1; D unresolved. The CDR3 runs 13 residues. CDR1 is SGHTA, CDR2 FQGNSA, per germline. V lost 4 bases and J 10 bases, leaving 14 bases between the germline ends. Here the CDR3 reads CASSSRTAWEQFF. The CDR3 region has the DNA TGTGCCAGCAGCTCCCGTACCGCTTGGGAGCAGTTCTTC. Filled out from reference TRBV7-2 and TRBJ2-1, the complete variable domain reads GAGVSQSPSNKVTEKGKDVELRCDPISGHTALYWYRQSLGQGLEFLIYFQGNSAPDKSGLPSDRFSAERTGGSVSTLTIQRTQQEDSAVYLCASSSRTAWEQFFGPGTRLTVL.

The CDR3 DNA follows: TGTGCCAGCAGCTTAGGACTAGCGGGAATAGCCTACGAGCAGTACTTC. Translation gives CASSLGLAGIAYEQYF. The J gene is TRBJ2-7, the V gene TRBV7-3; 12 bases are a match to TRBD2. V lost 2 bases to trimming and J lost 2 bases; unmatched junction nucleotides: 4. CDR1 and CDR2 (germline): SGHTA, FQGTGA. The length of the CDR3 is 16 residues.

This chain connects TRBV5-1 to TRBJ1-2; 7 nucleotides agree with TRBD1. Germline V lookup: CDR1 SGHRS, CDR2 YFSETQ. The CDR3 is made up of 15 amino acids. V dropped 0 bases and J dropped 7; count of bases not matched to a gene: 9. The CDR3 DNA is TGCGCCAGCAGCTTGGAGGATAGGGGGCGAGGTGGCTACACCTTC. This sequence encodes CASSLEDRGRGGYTF.

This chain connects TRBV2 to TRBJ2-7, with D perhaps being TRBD1 or TRBD2 (5 bases each). Trimming left V 8 bases short and J 0 bases short, with 8 bases between. Germline V CDR1 and CDR2: SNHLY, FYNNEI. The CDR3 is 12 residues long. Here the CDR3 reads CASGGSSYEQYF. CDR3 DNA: TGTGCCAGCGGGGGAAGCTCCTACGAGCAGTACTTC. The full variable domain, its missing parts supplied by reference TRBV2 and TRBJ2-7, is EPEVTQTPSHQVTQMGQEVILRCVPISNHLYFYWYRQILGQKVEFLVSFYNNEISEKSEIFDDQFSVERPDGSNFTLKIRSTKLEDSAMYFCASGGSSYEQYFGPGTRLTVT.

V and J are TRBV2 and TRBJ1-1; D unclear. This CDR3 contains 15 residues. The V end lost 7 bases, the J end lost 4 bases, and 19 bases lay between the germline ends. The germline gives CDR1 SNHLY, CDR2 FYNNEI. This CDR3 is CASISGKDSRTEAFF. The CDR3 DNA is TGTGCCAGCATATCGGGGAAGGACTCCCGCACTGAAGCTTTCTTT.

The chain is built from TRBV25-1 and TRBJ1-2; 7 bases are a match to TRBD1. Germline-derived CDR1 and CDR2 are MGHDK and SYGVNS. The J segment lost 8 bases and the V segment lost 6 bases, leaving 6 bases of the junction unmatched. This CDR3 region has 12 residues. The CDR3 region is CASRGQLQGYTF. Written as DNA, the CDR3 is TGTGCCAGCAGGGGACAGCTACAGGGCTACACCTTC.

The chain employs TRBV18 and TRBJ2-3; 10 nucleotides match TRBD2. V trimming: 3 bases; J trimming: 2 bases; junction bases outside the gene matches: 11. The CDR3 contains 18 residues. The germline V gene has CDR1 KGHSH and CDR2 LQKENI. The CDR3 DNA is TGTGCCAGCTCACCGCGAGCGGGAGGGCCAGGAGACACAGATACGCAGTATTTT. Protein product: CASSPRAGGPGDTDTQYF.

The chain has TRBV7-9 and TRBJ1-3, with 10 bases that match TRBD1. From germline, CDR1 is SEHNR and CDR2 FQNEAQ (reference sequence). The CDR3 runs to 16 residues. Trimming cost V 4 bases and J 8 bases; bases outside gene matches: 11. The CDR3 region has the DNA TGTGCCAGCAGCTCCCGGGACAGGGGAATCGAGGACACCATATATTTT. Its protein is CASSSRDRGIEDTIYF.

The chain is built from TRBV6-5 and TRBJ1-2, with D possibly matching TRBD1 (6 bases). Per germline, CDR1 MNHEY and CDR2 SVGAGI. The CDR3 loop spans 14 amino acids. Trimming stripped 2 bases from V and 3 bases from J, with 10 bases between. The CDR3 nucleotides read TGTGCCAGCAGTTACGACAGGAGGTACTATGGCTACACCTTC. It specifies CASSYDRRYYGYTF.

The chain carries TRBV15 and TRBJ2-7; no reliable D call. CDR3 size: 12 residues. In germline, CDR1 is LNHNV, CDR2 YYDKDF (reference sequence). Trimming took off 1 base at V and 9 bases at J, with 10 bases between the two ends. The CDR3 DNA is TGTGCCACCAGCAGAGGTCCGATAAGGCAGTACTTC. This translates into CATSRGPIRQYF.

The chain is built from TRBV28 and TRBJ1-6; D is possibly TRBD1 (6 bases). The CDR3 covers 17 residues. Trimming removed 0 bases at V and 7 bases at J, with 16 bases between. Germline V gene sequence: CDR1 MDHEN, CDR2 SYDVKM. In nucleotides, the CDR3 is TGTGCCAGCAGTTTATGGGGGGCAGGATCTAAGAATTCACCCCTCCACTTT. Amino acid sequence: CASSLWGAGSKNSPLHF.

The chain joins TRBV5-1 to TRBJ2-7; the D gene is possibly TRBD1 (6 bases). The CDR3 totals 16 residues. Germline-derived CDR1 and CDR2 are SGHRS and YFSETQ. V was trimmed by 1 base and J by 0 bases, leaving 14 bases between them. In DNA form, the CDR3 reads TGCGCCAGCAGCTTGAACGGGAACAGGGTCTCCTACGAGCAGTACTTC. Encoded protein: CASSLNGNRVSYEQYF.

This clone has just one count. This chain joins TRBV27 and TRBJ2-1; a possible D gene is TRBD2 (5 bases). CDR1 is MNHEY and CDR2 is SMNVEV in the germline V gene (reference sequence). There are 17 residues in the CDR3. Between the trimmed V and J ends, which lost 1 base and 1 base, there was a span of 14 bases. The CDR3 reads CASSLFPTKVSYNEQFF. The DNA for the CDR3 is TGTGCCAGCAGTTTATTCCCGACTAAAGTATCCTACAATGAGCAGTTCTTC.

The chain joins TRBV2 to TRBJ2-4, with D hard to call. CDR1 is SNHLY, CDR2 FYNNEI, per germline. Trimming stripped 1 base from V and 8 bases from J, with 9 bases between. This CDR3 comprises 13 residues. CDR3 loop: CASSEEFGDIQYF. CDR3 coding DNA: TGTGCCAGCAGTGAAGAATTTGGGGACATTCAGTACTTC.

The chain is built from TRBV19 and TRBJ2-2, with 8 bases fitting TRBD1. The germline CDR1 and CDR2 sequences are LNHDA and SQIVND (reference sequence). V dropped 11 bases and J dropped 4; count of bases not matched to a gene: 9. The CDR3 totals 14 residues. This chain's CDR3 is CAGGTGLTTGELFF. CDR3 nucleotides: TGTGCCGGTGGGACAGGATTAACCACCGGGGAGCTGTTTTTT.

V and J are TRBV28 and TRBJ2-5, with 10 bases fitting TRBD2. The DNA end is a closer match to TRBJ2-7, so the J assignment may be wrong. CDR3 length: 15 amino acids. Germline lookup yields CDR1 MDHEN and CDR2 SYDVKM. CDR3 amino acids: CASIPLAGVTYEQYF. The CDR3 nucleotides are TGTGCCAGCATCCCCCTAGCGGGAGTCACCTACGAGCAGTACTTC.

The rearrangement links TRBV28 to TRBJ2-5; no reliable D call. V was clipped by 5 bases and J by 5 bases, with 9 bases between them. Germline V gene data show CDR1 as MDHEN and CDR2 as SYDVKM. CDR3 length equals 12 residues. DNA for the CDR3: TGTGCCAGCAGTACTCGGTGGGAGACCCAGTACTTC. This sequence encodes CASSTRWETQYF. Using reference TRBV28 and TRBJ2-5 for the parts outside the CDR3, the full variable domain is DVKVTQSSRYLVKRTGEKVFLECVQDMDHENMFWYRQDPGLGLRLIYFSYDVKMKEKGDIPEGYSVSREKKERFSLILESASTNQTSMYLCASSTRWETQYFGPGTRLLVL.

This rearrangement joins TRBV27 to TRBJ2-7, with 9 bases lining up with TRBD2. The V segment lost 6 bases and the J segment 4 bases; nucleotides outside the gene matches: 10. In germline, CDR1 is MNHEY, CDR2 SMNVEV (reference sequence). The CDR3 contains 15 residues. CDR3 loop: CASSSRVSGSYEQYF. The CDR3 DNA reads TGTGCCAGCAGCTCGCGGGTTAGCGGGAGTTACGAGCAGTACTTC.

This clone was detected only once. This chain uses TRBV30 with TRBJ1-2; unclear D gene. Germline values: CDR1 GTSNPN, CDR2 SVGIG (reference sequence). The CDR3 is made up of 12 amino acids. V lost 5 bases and J 8 bases, leaving 15 bases between the germline ends. CDR3: CAWVLSTAGYTF. CDR3 coding DNA: TGTGCCTGGGTACTCTCTACAGCGGGCTACACCTTC.

The chain is built from TRBV18 and TRBJ2-5; D unresolved. Trimming stripped 3 bases from V and 7 bases from J, with 9 bases between. CDR3 length: 12 amino acids. Germline CDR1 KGHSH, CDR2 LQKENI. Here the CDR3 reads CASSPLDGTQYF. CDR3 sequence (DNA): TGTGCCAGCTCACCCCTCGACGGGACCCAGTACTTC.